There are a few counts of the clone carrying this TCR beta chain. Its antigen is unidentified. This CDR3 is built from 12 residues. Germline-derived CDR1 and CDR2 are SEHNR and FQNEAQ (reference sequence). Trimming removed 5 bases from V and 3 bases from J, with 6 bases in between. Blood sampling was done at baseline, cycle 4 day 1, and cycle 7 day 1. Here immunoSEQ multiplex PCR was the method, and the copy in TCRdb shows in-frame clones only, minus some. The repertoire holds around 37,000 clones, with about 84% as singletons. This sample is drawn from a study of OX40 agonist ivuxolimab in advanced cancers. Background on the study: Averaging roughly 60 years in age, with a range of about 23 to 90, the cohort was approximately 84% male.

Study-wide results and limits: Researchers report that CD8+ T cells had, on average, more expanded clones than CD4+. With doses of 0.1 to 3.0 mg/kg, CD4+ and CD8+ blood T cells had undergone clonal expansion by week 6.

The sample was CD4+ or CD8+ T cells sorted from blood, taken in a trial of the OX40 agonist ivuxolimab. This clonotype was obtained from an adult with an advanced solid tumor such as melanoma, head and neck, liver or kidney cancer. The chain is built from TRBV7-9 and TRBJ2-3, with D hard to call. DNA of the CDR3: TGTGCCAGCAGCGGGGTGACAGATACGCAGTATTTT. It is translated as CASSGVTDTQYF.